Listed here are 32 T cell receptor beta chains from one sample, sequenced in a study of T cell repertoires in cytomegalovirus infection. TCRdb itself ran the reads through MiXCR, one entry per CDR3 protein. The table lists some 800,000 distinct CDR3 sequences, 32% of them singletons. These receptors have no known antigen. The sample in question was cultured CD8+ T cells from PBMCs, obtained from culture after CMV antigen stimulation. The receptors were gathered from a human donor in good health (CMV status not recorded). Some clones in this sample may be carry-over from other donors' samples.

This chain uses TRBV28 with TRBJ2-7, with D hard to call. CDR1 is MDHEN and CDR2 is SYDVKM in the germline V gene. With 8 bases removed from V and 1 base from J, the gap between germline ends came to 12 bases. The CDR3 consists of 13 residues. The CDR3 DNA is TGTGCCAGCCTTTCGGACGGATCCTACGAGCAGTACTTC. Translating it yields CASLSDGSYEQYF. The full variable domain, its missing parts supplied by reference TRBV28 and TRBJ2-7, is DVKVTQSSRYLVKRTGEKVFLECVQDMDHENMFWYRQDPGLGLRLIYFSYDVKMKEKGDIPEGYSVSREKKERFSLILESASTNQTSMYLCASLSDGSYEQYFGPGTRLTVT.

This clonotype was observed a handful of times. This rearrangement joins TRBV27 to TRBJ1-2; 9 bases line up with TRBD1. CDR1 and CDR2 (germline): MNHEY, SMNVEV (reference sequence). The CDR3 has 12 residues. Trimming cost V 6 bases and J 10 bases; bases outside gene matches: 6. This chain's CDR3 is CASRGQGRDYTF. For the CDR3, the DNA is TGTGCCAGCAGGGGACAGGGAAGGGACTACACCTTC.

This clonotype was seen many times. Germline and junction disagree at one end, which may indicate a read error. The gene calls are TRBV7-2 and TRBJ2-5, with TRBD2 matching 7 bases. The CDR3 extends over 17 amino acids. CDR1 is SGHTA, CDR2 FQGNSA, per germline. Here the CDR3 DNA reads TGTGCCAGCAGCTCTCTTCCCCCGACGGTGGCGGGAGAGATCCAGTACTTC. This translates into CASSSLPPTVAGEIQYF.

The CDR3, as DNA: TGCAGCGTGAGGACGGGAGAAGCTTTCTTT. It is translated as CSVRTGEAFF. The rearrangement joins TRBV29-1 to TRBJ1-1; D is uncertain. Germline V CDR1 and CDR2: SQVTM, ANQGSEA. The CDR3 has 10 amino acids. Trimming stripped 6 bases from V and 8 bases from J, with 10 bases between.

The chain has TRBV19 and TRBJ2-1; the match to TRBD2 covers 8 bases. The trim removed 7 bases at V and 7 bases at J, leaving 15 bases unmatched. CDR3 size: 16 residues. Per the germline V gene, CDR1 is LNHDA and CDR2 is SQIVND (reference sequence). The CDR3 nucleotides are TGTGCCAGTAATACACCGGGACTAGGAGTCTCGAATGAGCAGTTCTTC. Its translation is CASNTPGLGVSNEQFF.

This clonotype was counted many times. This chain connects TRBV6-6 to TRBJ2-1; tentative D call: TRBD2 (7 bases). V shed 1 base and J shed 8 bases, with 18 bases lying between them. The CDR3 contains 16 residues. Germline V gene data show CDR1 as MNHNY and CDR2 as SVGAGI (reference sequence). CDR3: CASSYFAGDEGDEQFF. Written as DNA, the CDR3 is TGTGCCAGCAGTTACTTCGCGGGGGATGAGGGGGATGAGCAGTTCTTC.

The V call is TRBV19, the J call TRBJ1-1; no reliable D call. Trimming left V 7 bases short and J 0 bases short, with 9 bases between. CDR1 LNHDA and CDR2 SQIVND come from the germline V gene (reference sequence). The CDR3 has 13 residues. DNA of the CDR3: TGTGCCAGTACGTTTGGTTTGAACACTGAAGCTTTCTTT. Its translation is CASTFGLNTEAFF.

This clonotype has a single count. The V and J genes are TRBV6-6 and TRBJ1-4; 10 bases line up with TRBD1. The V segment lost 4 bases and the J segment 3 bases; nucleotides outside the gene matches: 14. In germline, CDR1 is MNHNY, CDR2 SVGAGI (reference sequence). The CDR3 spans 19 residues. The CDR3 sequence is CASSFTPPGQGTSNEKLFF. The CDR3 nucleotides are TGTGCCAGCAGTTTCACGCCACCGGGACAGGGGACGTCTAATGAAAAACTGTTTTTT.

Points on this clonotype: A much larger clonotype is one base distant, so this may be a read error. The V gene is TRBV7-8, the J gene TRBJ1-5; 7 bases align to TRBD1. The CDR3 runs to 14 residues. V shed 6 bases, J shed 8 bases, and the junction held 10 bases outside the gene matches. Germline V lookup: CDR1 SGHVS, CDR2 FQNEAQ. The CDR3 loop reads CASSRGQPNKPQHF. CDR3 in DNA: TGTGCCAGCAGTCGGGGACAGCCAAATAAGCCCCAGCATTTT. The full variable domain, rest sourced from reference TRBV7-8 and TRBJ1-5, is GAGVSQSPRYKVAKRGQDVALRCDPISGHVSLFWYQQALGQGPEFLTYFQNEAQLDKSGLPSDRFFAERPEGSVSTLKIQRTQQEDSAVYLCASSRGQPNKPQHFGDGTRLSIL.

V usage is TRBV10-3 and J usage is TRBJ1-1; the match to TRBD1 covers 8 bases. The trim removed 3 bases at V and 1 base at J, leaving 16 bases unmatched. Germline V gene data show CDR1 as ENHRY and CDR2 as SYGVKD. The CDR3 is 19 amino acids. In DNA, the CDR3 is TGTGCCATCAGTGACACCCACCTGACAGGGGAATATGAGAACACTGAAGCTTTCTTT. Translation gives CAISDTHLTGEYENTEAFF.

The chain links TRBV15 to TRBJ2-7; no reliable D call. Germline CDR1 LNHNV, CDR2 YYDKDF (reference sequence). V gave up 6 bases and J gave up 0 bases, with 9 bases separating them. The CDR3 is made up of 13 amino acids. The CDR3 bases are TGTGCCACCAGAAGGGTCAGCTCCTACGAGCAGTACTTC. Its translation: CATRRVSSYEQYF.

Turning to this clonotype: A clone one base away is much larger, so this may be a read error. The chain is built from TRBV12-3 or TRBV12-4 and TRBJ1-5; 7 bases line up with TRBD1. This CDR3 is 12 amino acids long. J was trimmed by 6 bases and V by 7 bases; bases with no gene match: 3. The DNA of the CDR3 is TGTGCCAGCACCTCAGGGGGTCAGCCCCAGCATTTT. It translates to CASTSGGQPQHF.

This chain joins TRBV25-1 and TRBJ2-7; D gene uncertain. Germline-derived CDR1 and CDR2 are MGHDK and SYGVNS. The germline V and J ends were trimmed by 4 bases and 3 bases, with 16 bases remaining between them. CDR3 size: 15 residues. The CDR3 bases are TGTGCCAGCAGTGGGAAAGCTGACGGCTACTACGAGCAGTACTTC. Protein product: CASSGKADGYYEQYF.

This clonotype was seen a handful of times. The chain carries TRBV29-1 and TRBJ1-1, with TRBD1 matching 7 bases. The CDR3 has 13 residues. Germline values: CDR1 SQVTM, CDR2 ANQGSEA. With V trimmed by 7 bases and J by 3 bases, 8 bases remained unmatched. The CDR3 DNA follows: TGCAGCGGATTGACAGGGAGGTACACTGAAGCTTTCTTT. This codes for CSGLTGRYTEAFF. Supplemented by reference TRBV29-1 and TRBJ1-1, the full variable domain reads SAVISQKPSRDICQRGTSLTIQCQVDSQVTMMFWYRQQPGQSLTLIATANQGSEATYESGFVIDKFPISRPNLTFSTLTVSNMSPEDSSIYLCSGLTGRYTEAFFGQGTRLTVV.

This chain links TRBV27 with TRBJ2-1, with 8 bases that match TRBD2. With V trimmed by 3 bases and J by 3 bases, 1 base remained unmatched. The germline gives CDR1 MNHEY, CDR2 SMNVEV (reference sequence). The CDR3 totals 14 residues. CDR3 DNA: TGTGCCAGCAGTTTCGGGACTAGCTACAATGAGCAGTTCTTC. Its protein is CASSFGTSYNEQFF.

The chain employs TRBV14 and TRBJ2-2; 10 positions agree with TRBD1. V lost 5 bases and J lost 6; bases outside the gene matches: 9. There are 16 residues in the CDR3. CDR1 is SGHDN, CDR2 FVKESK, per germline. CDR3 amino acids: CASSKPGQGFPGELFF. In DNA, the CDR3 is TGTGCCAGCAGCAAACCGGGACAGGGGTTCCCCGGGGAGCTGTTTTTT.

The chain recombines TRBV27 with TRBJ1-1; maybe TRBD1 (5 bases). Trimming took off 4 bases at V and 3 bases at J, with 12 bases between the two ends. CDR3 length equals 14 residues. The germline V gene encodes CDR1 MNHEY and CDR2 SMNVEV (reference sequence). CDR3: CASSWGYTDTEAFF. The CDR3 DNA follows: TGTGCCAGCAGTTGGGGGTACACTGACACTGAAGCTTTCTTT.

The chain carries TRBV18 and TRBJ2-3, with 13 bases identical to TRBD2. Trimming cost V 0 bases and J 1 base; bases outside gene matches: 10. The CDR3 totals 20 residues. Germline V lookup: CDR1 KGHSH, CDR2 LQKENI. DNA of the CDR3: TGTGCCAGCTCACCACCGGGATCGACTAGCGGGGGGCGAGGCACAGATACGCAGTATTTT. This sequence encodes CASSPPGSTSGGRGTDTQYF.

CDR3 residues: CASSADRGRLEQYV. The CDR3 region has the DNA TGTGCCAGCAGTGCAGACAGGGGGCGGCTCGAGCAGTACGTC. V is TRBV6-1 and J is TRBJ2-7; 10 bases are shared with TRBD1. The V segment lost 4 bases and the J segment 6 bases; nucleotides outside the gene matches: 6. This CDR3 has 14 amino acids. Germline assignment: CDR1 MNHNS and CDR2 SASEGT.

This clonotype was seen more than once but under ten times. The V gene is TRBV9, the J gene TRBJ2-7; D assignment may be TRBD1 or TRBD2 (6 bases each). This CDR3 region has 15 residues. Germline V gives CDR1 SGDLS, CDR2 YYNGEE. V dropped 0 bases and J dropped 2 bases, with 12 bases sitting between them. CDR3 in amino acids: CASSVEGGPTYEQYF. The DNA of the CDR3 is TGTGCCAGCAGCGTAGAGGGGGGTCCGACCTACGAGCAGTACTTC.

Only a few counts were recorded for this clonotype. The chain recombines TRBV6-1 with TRBJ1-2; 8 bases are shared with TRBD1. V shed 7 bases, J shed 7 bases, and the junction held 11 bases outside the gene matches. This CDR3 is 14 amino acids long. The germline V gene encodes CDR1 MNHNS and CDR2 SASEGT. CDR3 sequence: CASTIGQGLFGYTF. In nucleotides, the CDR3 is TGTGCCAGCACCATCGGACAGGGATTGTTTGGCTACACCTTC.

J is TRBJ2-7 and V is TRBV6-2 or TRBV6-3; TRBD2 might be the D (6 bases). V lost 5 bases and J 4 bases, leaving 21 bases between the germline ends. Germline V gene sequence: CDR1 MNHEY, CDR2 SVGEGT. This CDR3 comprises 16 residues. In DNA, the CDR3 is TGTGCCAGCAGTAAAAACCGGGACTCCACTCGGTACGAGCAGTACGTC. This encodes CASSKNRDSTRYEQYV.

The chain is built from TRBV6-2 or TRBV6-3 and TRBJ2-3; D perhaps matches TRBD2 (6 bases). CDR3 length: 14 residues. The V and J ends lost 8 bases and 2 bases respectively, with 14 bases between them. CDR1 and CDR2 from the germline V gene are MNHEY and SVGEGT. CDR3 in amino acids: CASGGIGDTDTQYF. The CDR3, as DNA: TGTGCCAGCGGCGGGATCGGGGACACAGATACGCAGTATTTT.

This clonotype has more than one count but fewer than ten. The chain has TRBV19 and TRBJ1-1, with D maybe TRBD1 (5 bases). From germline, CDR1 is LNHDA and CDR2 SQIVND (reference sequence). V shed 1 base and J shed 8 bases, with 14 bases lying between them. The CDR3 is 14 residues long. The CDR3 reads CASSIGWQGNEAFF. For the CDR3, the DNA is TGTGCCAGTAGTATAGGGTGGCAGGGCAACGAAGCTTTCTTT.

This clonotype was observed a few times. J is TRBJ1-2 and V is TRBV4-3; weak D call: TRBD1 (5 bases). V dropped 1 base and J dropped 3 bases, with 18 bases sitting between them. The CDR3 runs to 17 residues. The germline CDR1 and CDR2 sequences are LGHNA and YSLEER. The DNA for the CDR3 is TGCGCCAGCAGCCAAGCCGCCACGGGGCCGTGGTACTATGGCTACACCTTC. This translates into CASSQAATGPWYYGYTF.

The rearrangement uses TRBV18 and TRBJ1-4, with 9 bases matching TRBD1. Germline V gene lookup returns CDR1 KGHSH and CDR2 LQKENI. With V trimmed by 3 bases and J by 8 bases, 10 bases remained unmatched. The CDR3 runs to 16 residues. CDR3 loop: CASSPITGGSGEKLFF. The CDR3, as DNA: TGTGCCAGCTCACCGATTACAGGGGGCTCGGGAGAAAAACTGTTTTTT.

V usage is TRBV12-3 or TRBV12-4 and J usage is TRBJ2-7; D assignment may be TRBD1 or TRBD2 (5 bases each). V lost 8 bases and J 5 bases, leaving 13 bases between the germline ends. The CDR3 contains 12 residues. Written as DNA, the CDR3 is TGTGCCAGCCTAGGTCGGGGCCACGAGCAGTACTTC. As protein: CASLGRGHEQYF.

The chain has TRBV19 and TRBJ1-2; 7 bases align to TRBD1. The CDR3 spans 15 residues. Looked up from germline, CDR1 is LNHDA and CDR2 is SQIVND (reference sequence). V was pared by 6 bases and J by 3 bases, with 10 bases of the junction left unmatched. The CDR3 region is CASSGTALRYYGYTF. CDR3 DNA sequence: TGTGCCAGTAGCGGGACAGCACTGCGGTACTATGGCTACACCTTC.

The chain recombines TRBV6-6 with TRBJ1-5; no clear D. Per the germline V gene, CDR1 is MNHNY and CDR2 is SVGAGI (reference sequence). V gave up 8 bases and J gave up 7 bases, with 6 bases separating them. The CDR3 loop spans 10 amino acids. This chain's CDR3 is CASHGQPQHF. The CDR3 DNA reads as TGTGCCAGCCATGGGCAGCCCCAGCATTTT.

The sample holds many counts of this clonotype. The genes are TRBV14 and TRBJ2-6, with D unresolved. The CDR3 contains 14 residues. Between the trimmed V and J ends, which lost 5 bases and 4 bases, there was a span of 9 bases. The germline gives CDR1 SGHDN, CDR2 FVKESK. The CDR3 sequence: CASSSLGGANVLTF. As DNA, the CDR3 is TGTGCCAGCAGCTCACTGGGGGGGGCCAACGTCCTGACTTTC.

The CDR3 loop is CASSLEGLGITEAFF. The CDR3 DNA is TGTGCCAGCAGCTTAGAGGGGTTGGGGATCACTGAAGCTTTCTTT. This chain uses TRBV7-8 with TRBJ1-1; possibly TRBD1 for D (5 bases). Germline values: CDR1 SGHVS, CDR2 FQNEAQ. Trimming removed 1 base from V and 4 bases from J, with 13 bases in between. The CDR3 covers 15 residues.

CDR3 region: CASTLEGRNYEQYV. The CDR3, as DNA: TGTGCCAGCACCCTCGAGGGACGCAACTACGAGCAGTACGTC. This chain uses TRBV6-6 with TRBJ2-7; D is possibly TRBD1 or TRBD2 (5 bases each). The CDR3 has 14 amino acids. Germline CDR1 is MNHNY and CDR2 is SVGAGI (reference sequence). Trimming cost V 7 bases and J 3 bases, with 16 bases left between them.